These 22 T cell receptor beta chains share one sample of origin, sequenced in a study of vaccination and CD4 T cells after COVID-19. With the Oncomine TCR Beta short-read assay, DNA from cultured CD4+ T cells was sequenced. TCRdb used MiXCR to reprocess the PCR reads, holding one entry per CDR3 protein. The repertoire holds over 5,500 distinct CDR3 sequences, with around 60% as singletons. The treatment denotes: 10-day PBMC culture with coronavirus spike peptide pools or control peptides (ViraFEST assay). No antigen has been identified for these receptors. The sequencing sample was made of CD4+ T cells from blood, cultured in vitro. These receptors all come from a human donor who had recovered from COVID-19.

The chain joins TRBV28 to TRBJ2-7, with unresolved D. CDR1 MDHEN and CDR2 SYDVKM come from the germline V gene. There are 13 residues in the CDR3. V was pared by 6 bases and J by 7 bases, with 16 bases between. This CDR3 reads CASRTRALGEQYF. In nucleotides, the CDR3 is TGTGCCAGCAGGACCCGGGCCTTGGGAGAGCAGTACTTC.

The CDR3 region is CASRWEGTGELFF. In DNA, the CDR3 is TGTGCCAGCAGGTGGGAGGGTACCGGGGAGCTGTTTTTT. The chain is built from TRBV2 and TRBJ2-2; 7 bases fit TRBD2. V gave up 6 bases and J gave up 5 bases; unmatched junction bases: 3. The CDR3 spans 13 residues. Per the germline V gene, CDR1 is SNHLY and CDR2 is FYNNEI.

This clonotype was seen a handful of times. The chain has TRBV15 and TRBJ2-2; 8 bases align to TRBD2. Trimming at V came to 5 bases and at J to 4 bases, leaving 0 bases not matched to a gene. Germline CDR1 and CDR2: LNHNV and YYDKDF (reference sequence). The CDR3 extends over 13 amino acids. Here the CDR3 reads CATSAGGTGELFF. DNA for the CDR3: TGTGCCACCAGCGCGGGAGGCACCGGGGAGCTGTTTTTT.

This sequence joins TRBV25-1 and TRBJ2-7; D is uncertain. The V end lost 3 bases, the J end lost 6 bases, and 6 bases lay between the germline ends. CDR1 MGHDK and CDR2 SYGVNS come from the germline V gene. CDR3 length equals 11 residues. The chain's CDR3 is CASSDISEQYF. The CDR3 DNA reads TGTGCCAGCAGTGATATCTCCGAGCAGTACTTC.

The chain combines TRBV7-6 with TRBJ1-5; D unclear. The CDR3 spans 14 residues. The V end was cut by 5 bases, the J end by 2 bases, with 10 bases between. The germline CDR1 and CDR2 sequences are SGHVS and FNYEAQ. CDR3 protein: CASSPELGNQPQHF. DNA of the CDR3: TGTGCCAGCAGCCCAGAGCTCGGCAATCAGCCCCAGCATTTT.

Only a few counts were recorded for this clonotype. CDR3 nucleotide sequence: TGTGCCAGCAGATCTACAGGGGGAGATCAGCCCCAGCATTTT. Protein product: CASRSTGGDQPQHF. This chain connects TRBV6-1 to TRBJ1-5; 8 nucleotides align to TRBD1. Germline CDR1 and CDR2: MNHNS and SASEGT. CDR3 size: 14 residues. J was trimmed by 5 bases and V by 6 bases; bases with no gene match: 6.

The chain employs TRBV7-8 and TRBJ1-1, with D possibly being TRBD1 (5 bases). Trimming left V 1 base short and J 0 bases short, with 18 bases between. The germline V gene has CDR1 SGHVS and CDR2 FQNEAQ. The CDR3 totals 18 residues. The CDR3 spells CASSLVLQGRRLNTEAFF. Here the CDR3 DNA reads TGTGCCAGCAGCTTAGTCCTGCAGGGCCGACGGTTGAACACTGAAGCTTTCTTT.

This chain links TRBV9 with TRBJ2-7; TRBD2 might be the D (6 bases). The germline CDR1 and CDR2 sequences are SGDLS and YYNGEE. V was pared by 4 bases and J by 2 bases, with 13 bases between. The length of the CDR3 is 14 residues. The CDR3 spells CASSPGTFTYEQYF. In nucleotides, the CDR3 is TGTGCCAGCAGCCCTGGGACTTTTACCTACGAGCAGTACTTC. Filled out from reference TRBV9 and TRBJ2-7, the complete variable domain reads DSGVTQTPKHLITATGQRVTLRCSPRSGDLSVYWYQQSLDQGLQFLIQYYNGEERAKGNILERFSAQQFPDLHSELNLSSLELGDSALYFCASSPGTFTYEQYFGPGTRLTVT.

The chain is built from TRBV20-1 and TRBJ1-1; no clear D gene. The V end was cut by 1 base, the J end by 2 bases, with 8 bases between. Germline CDR1 is DFQATT and CDR2 is SNEGSKA (reference sequence). CDR3 size: 13 residues. Here the CDR3 DNA reads TGCAGTGCTAGAGTAGGGATTAACACTGAAGCTTTCTTT. This gives the protein CSARVGINTEAFF.

The chain links TRBV24-1 to TRBJ2-5; unclear D gene. Germline values: CDR1 KGHDR, CDR2 SFDVKD. This CDR3 spans 14 amino acids. V was pared by 0 bases and J by 1 base, with 5 bases between. The CDR3 spells CATSDLPPQETQYF. CDR3 in DNA: TGTGCCACCAGTGATTTGCCCCCCCAAGAGACCCAGTACTTC.

The V call is TRBV27, the J call TRBJ2-7, with D unresolved. This CDR3 is built from 13 residues. V lost 2 bases and J lost 2, with 7 bases in between. Germline V gene data show CDR1 as MNHEY and CDR2 as SMNVEV (reference sequence). The CDR3 nucleotides read TGTGCCAGCAGTTTAACAGACACCTACGAGCAGTACTTC. This gives the protein CASSLTDTYEQYF.

This rearrangement joins TRBV20-1 to TRBJ1-4; D gene unclear. This CDR3 region has 14 residues. Germline V gene lookup returns CDR1 DFQATT and CDR2 SNEGSKA (reference sequence). The ends were cut back, 3 bases at V and 8 bases at J, with 16 bases in the middle. The CDR3 region is CSASEQRRGEKLFF. As DNA, the CDR3 is TGCAGTGCTAGTGAACAAAGGCGTGGGGAAAAACTGTTTTTT.

This chain joins TRBV10-1 and TRBJ1-1, with 7 bases fitting TRBD1. V trimming: 6 bases; J trimming: 3 bases; junction bases outside the gene matches: 4. Germline V gene data show CDR1 as WNHNN and CDR2 as SYGVQD (reference sequence). This CDR3 has 13 amino acids. The CDR3 reads CASRRGRDTEAFF. DNA for the CDR3: TGCGCCAGCAGAAGGGGGCGCGACACTGAAGCTTTCTTT.

This clonotype has only a few counts. The chain uses TRBV20-1 and TRBJ1-1, with D possibly TRBD1 on 6 matching bases. Germline-derived CDR1 and CDR2 are DFQATT and SNEGSKA (reference sequence). Trimming removed 3 bases at V and 2 bases at J, with 13 bases between. The CDR3 length is 14 residues. The CDR3 bases are TGCAGTGCTAGGGATATGGACAGCAACACTGAAGCTTTCTTT. As protein: CSARDMDSNTEAFF.

In its sample, this clonotype was seen a few times. The genes are TRBV20-1 and TRBJ1-2; 7 bases match TRBD1. The CDR3 sequence is 14 residues long. The V segment lost 3 bases and the J segment 5 bases; nucleotides outside the gene matches: 9. The V gene's germline CDR1 is DFQATT and CDR2 SNEGSKA (reference sequence). The CDR3 bases are TGCAGTGCTAGGTCCCAAGACAGGGCGTATGGCTACACCTTC. Translated, it gives CSARSQDRAYGYTF.

CDR3 bases: TGCAGTGCTCGTAGCGGGTTCGCCTACGAGCAGTACTTC. This codes for CSARSGFAYEQYF. V gene TRBV20-1 combines with J gene TRBJ2-7; 7 nucleotides match TRBD2. CDR1 and CDR2 (germline): DFQATT, SNEGSKA (reference sequence). This CDR3 comprises 13 residues. After removal of 5 bases from V and 2 bases from J, the junction contained 6 bases not matched to a gene.

J is TRBJ2-7 and V is TRBV11-3, with no clear D. This CDR3 has 15 amino acids. The V gene's germline CDR1 is SGHNT and CDR2 YENEEA. V was pared by 7 bases and J by 1 base, with 17 bases between. This CDR3 is CASNPGPGGSYEQYF. The CDR3 DNA reads as TGTGCCAGCAACCCGGGCCCCGGCGGTTCCTACGAGCAGTACTTC.

This sequence joins TRBV20-1 and TRBJ1-1; 8 nucleotides line up with TRBD1. In germline, CDR1 is DFQATT, CDR2 SNEGSKA (reference sequence). The CDR3 extends over 14 amino acids. DNA for the CDR3: TGCAGCCTACACACCGGGACAGGGAACACTGAAGCTTTCTTT. Its protein is CSLHTGTGNTEAFF.

This chain uses TRBV7-9 with TRBJ2-5; a weak D match, TRBD1 (6 bases). Trimming removed 4 bases at V and 9 bases at J, with 21 bases between. Germline values: CDR1 SEHNR, CDR2 FQNEAQ (reference sequence). CDR3 length: 15 amino acids. This chain's CDR3 is CASSSMVVGASAQYF. The CDR3 coding sequence is TGTGCCAGCAGCTCCATGGTGGTGGGGGCCTCGGCCCAGTACTTC.

The gene calls are TRBV18 and TRBJ2-7, with TRBD1 as a possible D gene (6 bases). V dropped 2 bases and J dropped 3 bases, with 17 bases sitting between them. Looked up from germline, CDR1 is KGHSH and CDR2 is LQKENI. The length of the CDR3 is 16 residues. The CDR3 DNA sequence: TGTGCCAGCTCACCAAGCCTTGACAAGACAGGCTACGAGCAGTACTTC. It specifies CASSPSLDKTGYEQYF.

The CDR3 here is CASSVVGGADTQYF. The CDR3 nucleotides are TGTGCCAGCAGTGTCGTGGGGGGCGCAGATACGCAGTATTTT. The chain is built from TRBV6-2 or TRBV6-3 and TRBJ2-3, with D perhaps given as TRBD1 or TRBD2 (6 bases each). Trimming took 5 bases from V and 4 from J, leaving 13 bases between them. The CDR3 is made up of 14 amino acids. From germline, CDR1 is MNHEY and CDR2 SVGEGT.

A few counts support this clonotype. This chain joins TRBV6-1 and TRBJ2-5; maybe TRBD2 (5 bases). Trimming took 5 bases from V and 2 from J, leaving 18 bases between them. CDR3 size: 16 residues. Germline loops: CDR1 MNHNS, CDR2 SASEGT. CDR3: CASSPMVLASQETQYF. As DNA, the CDR3 is TGTGCCAGCAGTCCCATGGTTTTAGCGTCACAAGAGACCCAGTACTTC.